Listed below are T cell receptor beta chains from one sample, sequenced in a study of patients and donors after allogeneic stem cell transplantation. TCRdb re-analysed the RT-PCR reads in MiXCR, keeping a single row per CDR3 protein. The sample shows under 200,000 distinct CDR3 sequences, around 30% of them seen only once. Sample: blood, either unsorted or a sorted T cell fraction (not recorded which). The receptor source for this set is a human donor who was either an allogeneic HSCT recipient or a stem cell or donor lymphocyte infusion donor (not recorded which). It is not recorded whose cells these are; they may come from a transplant donor. The CDR3 runs from the conserved cysteine through the conserved F or W. Fields, in order: clone size, CDR3 length, D gene, J gene, V gene, CDR3 protein, CDR3 DNA. The D gene is left open where the match is weak. Size values are once, few and many counts, or a class for expanded clones, and some rows have none.

NA | 14 | TRBD1 | TRBJ2-5 | TRBV5-6 | CASSLRGRWETQYF | TGTGCCAGCAGCCTCAGGGGGCGTTGGGAGACCCAGTACTTC
few | 13 | TRBD2 | TRBJ2-7 | TRBV12-3/TRBV12-4 | CASSSGRAKEQYF | TGTGCCAGCAGTAGCGGGAGGGCCAAAGAGCAGTACTTC
few | 15 | NA | TRBJ2-1 | TRBV9 | CASSATGLFYNEQFF | TGTGCCAGCAGCGCAACGGGACTTTTCTACAATGAGCAGTTCTTC
once | 15 | NA | TRBJ2-2 | TRBV6-5 | CASSYSKVHTGELFF | TGTGCCAGCAGTTACTCGAAGGTGCACACCGGGGAGCTGTTTTTT
NA | 18 | TRBD2 | TRBJ2-1 | TRBV20-1 | CSARFYSLGLAGLNEQFF | TGCAGTGCTAGATTCTATTCTCTCGGACTAGCGGGCCTGAATGAGCAGTTCTTC
NA | 13 | NA | TRBJ2-3 | TRBV15 | CATSRASVDTQYF | TGTGCCACCAGCAGGGCTAGCGTCGATACGCAGTATTTT
few | 17 | TRBD2 | TRBJ2-2 | TRBV15 | CATSRDQTSGRAGELFF | TGTGCCACCAGCAGAGATCAAACTAGCGGGAGGGCCGGGGAGCTGTTTTTT
few | 14 | TRBD1 | TRBJ2-3 | TRBV15 | CATSRRYRGDTQYF | TGTGCCACCAGCAGAAGATACAGGGGGGATACGCAGTATTTT
NA | 15 | NA | TRBJ1-4 | TRBV12-5 | CASGSWGATNEKLFF | TGTGCTAGTGGGTCTTGGGGGGCCACTAATGAAAAACTGTTTTTT
NA | 13 | NA | TRBJ2-7 | TRBV27 | CASSWGHTYEQYF | TGTGCCAGCAGTTGGGGACACACCTACGAGCAGTACTTC
NA | 16 | TRBD1 | TRBJ2-7 | TRBV10-3 | CAISNAGTGASYEQYF | TGTGCCATCAGCAACGCCGGGACAGGGGCCTCCTACGAGCAGTACTTC
NA | 15 | TRBD2 | TRBJ2-1 | TRBV4-3 | CASSRQREGRYEQFF | TGCGCCAGCAGCCGGCAGCGGGAGGGGAGGTATGAGCAGTTCTTC
NA | 11 | NA | TRBJ2-5 | TRBV29-1 | CSGGYQETQYF | TGCAGCGGGGGGTACCAAGAGACCCAGTACTTC
few | 14 | NA | TRBJ2-5 | TRBV12-3/TRBV12-4 | CASRLGGVKKTQYF | TGTGCCAGCAGATTGGGGGGCGTGAAAAAGACCCAGTACTTC
NA | 12 | NA | TRBJ1-2 | TRBV20-1 | CSAGAGDYGYTF | TGCAGTGCTGGAGCAGGGGACTATGGCTACACCTTC
NA | 15 | TRBD2 | TRBJ2-7 | TRBV10-3 | CAISDRTRGRHEQYF | TGTGCCATCAGTGACCGGACTAGGGGTAGACACGAGCAGTACTTC
many | 13 | NA | TRBJ1-5 | TRBV20-1 | CSARPYSNQPQHF | TGCAGTGCTAGACCATATAGCAATCAGCCCCAGCATTTT
many | 16 | NA | TRBJ1-1 | TRBV14 | CASSQDLTGTGTEAFF | TGTGCCAGCAGCCAAGATCTAACAGGGACGGGCACTGAAGCTTTCTTT
many | 13 | NA | TRBJ1-2 | TRBV6-5 | CAVKQGSGYGYTF | TGTGCCGTAAAACAGGGAAGCGGCTATGGCTACACCTTC
NA | 15 | NA | TRBJ2-3 | TRBV12-3/TRBV12-4 | CASILAQDSTDTQYF | TGTGCCAGCATCCTCGCGCAGGATAGCACAGATACGCAGTATTTT
NA | 16 | NA | TRBJ2-2 | TRBV9 | CASSAPAGLLTGELFF | TGTGCCAGCAGCGCCCCGGCGGGGTTACTCACCGGGGAGCTGTTTTTT
NA | 14 | TRBD1 | TRBJ2-7 | TRBV5-6 | CASNPPGQLYEQYF | TGTGCCAGCAACCCGCCGGGACAGCTTTACGAGCAGTACTTC
few | 15 | NA | TRBJ1-5 | TRBV20-1 | CSASSGQFSNQPQHF | TGCAGTGCCTCATCTGGGCAGTTCTCCAATCAGCCCCAGCATTTT
few | 14 | NA | TRBJ1-1 | TRBV20-1 | CSASPTVLNTEAFF | TGCAGTGCTAGCCCGACAGTCCTTAACACTGAAGCTTTCTTT
NA | 15 | NA | TRBJ2-7 | TRBV9 | CASSVEGGGPNEQYF | TGTGCCAGCAGCGTAGAGGGGGGAGGGCCCAACGAGCAGTACTTC
few | 14 | NA | TRBJ2-3 | TRBV2 | CASSYERRADTQYF | TGTGCCAGCAGTTACGAGCGGAGGGCAGATACGCAGTATTTT
NA | 14 | NA | TRBJ2-1 | TRBV5-1 | CASSLEIPYNEQFF | TGCGCCAGCAGCTTGGAAATCCCCTACAATGAGCAGTTCTTC
few | 12 | NA | TRBJ2-1 | TRBV15 | CATSRWEKEQFF | TGTGCCACCAGCAGATGGGAAAAAGAGCAGTTCTTC
once | 13 | NA | TRBJ2-3 | TRBV3-1 | CASSQVNTDTQYF | TGTGCCAGCAGCCAAGTTAACACAGATACGCAGTATTTT
NA | 14 | NA | TRBJ2-2 | TRBV25-1 | CASSRGLNTGELFF | TGTGCCAGCAGTCGTGGGTTGAACACCGGGGAGCTGTTTTTT
NA | 16 | TRBD1 | TRBJ2-2 | TRBV7-2 | CASSLMARGTAGELFF | TGTGCCAGCAGCTTAATGGCCAGGGGGACGGCGGGGGAGCTGTTTTTT
few | 16 | NA | TRBJ1-1 | TRBV12-5 | CASGIRELGGNTEAFF | TGTGCTAGTGGTATTAGGGAACTTGGGGGTAACACTGAAGCTTTCTTT
few | 13 | TRBD1 | TRBJ1-1 | TRBV20-1 | CSAKRTGGTEAFF | TGCAGTGCTAAACGGACAGGGGGAACTGAAGCTTTCTTT
few | 17 | NA | TRBJ2-2 | TRBV4-3 | CASSQDLGAGSTGELFF | TGCGCCAGCAGCCAAGATTTGGGGGCAGGGAGCACCGGGGAGCTGTTTTTT
NA | 13 | NA | TRBJ2-7 | TRBV10-3 | CAISRTEHYEQYF | TGTGCCATCAGTCGGACCGAACACTACGAGCAGTACTTC
NA | 13 | TRBD2 | TRBJ2-7 | TRBV18 | CASSPGLVYEQYF | TGTGCCAGCTCACCTGGACTAGTCTACGAGCAGTACTTC
NA | 13 | NA | TRBJ1-1 | TRBV12-3/TRBV12-4 | CASSLQGSTEAFF | TGTGCCAGCAGTTTACAGGGGTCCACTGAAGCTTTCTTT
NA | 13 | NA | TRBJ2-6 | TRBV28 | CASSLWTANVLTF | TGTGCCAGCAGTTTATGGACAGCTAACGTCCTGACTTTC
NA | 15 | TRBD2 | TRBJ2-7 | TRBV12-3/TRBV12-4 | CASSQLAGVSYEQYF | TGTGCCAGCAGCCAACTAGCGGGAGTCTCCTACGAGCAGTACTTC
NA | 13 | NA | TRBJ2-5 | TRBV7-2 | CASSVGPQETQYF | TGTGCCAGCAGCGTCGGGCCGCAAGAGACCCAGTACTTC
few | 13 | NA | TRBJ2-2 | TRBV15 | CATSRDVAGELFF | TGTGCCACCAGCAGAGATGTTGCCGGGGAGCTGTTTTTT
NA | 17 | NA | TRBJ1-3 | TRBV4-1 | CASSQGAQGGSGNTIYF | TGCGCCAGCAGCCAAGGAGCTCAGGGAGGCTCTGGAAACACCATATATTTT
NA | 13 | TRBD1 | TRBJ2-7 | TRBV6-5 | CASSRQGNYEQYF | TGTGCCAGCAGTAGACAGGGGAACTACGAGCAGTACTTC
few | 16 | TRBD2 | TRBJ2-3 | TRBV6-2/TRBV6-3 | CASSSGLAGGSDTQYF | TGTGCCAGCAGTTCCGGACTAGCGGGAGGGTCCGATACGCAGTATTTT
few | 17 | TRBD1 | TRBJ1-5 | TRBV24-1 | CATSKWTGHDGNQPQHF | TGTGCCACCAGTAAATGGACAGGGCATGATGGCAATCAGCCCCAGCATTTT
few | 13 | TRBD1 | TRBJ1-1 | TRBV7-3 | CASRGGLNTEAFF | TGTGCCAGCAGAGGGGGCCTGAACACTGAAGCTTTCTTT
few | 13 | NA | TRBJ2-4 | TRBV6-2/TRBV6-3 | CASTSRDKNIQYF | TGTGCCAGCACGTCGAGGGACAAAAACATTCAGTACTTC